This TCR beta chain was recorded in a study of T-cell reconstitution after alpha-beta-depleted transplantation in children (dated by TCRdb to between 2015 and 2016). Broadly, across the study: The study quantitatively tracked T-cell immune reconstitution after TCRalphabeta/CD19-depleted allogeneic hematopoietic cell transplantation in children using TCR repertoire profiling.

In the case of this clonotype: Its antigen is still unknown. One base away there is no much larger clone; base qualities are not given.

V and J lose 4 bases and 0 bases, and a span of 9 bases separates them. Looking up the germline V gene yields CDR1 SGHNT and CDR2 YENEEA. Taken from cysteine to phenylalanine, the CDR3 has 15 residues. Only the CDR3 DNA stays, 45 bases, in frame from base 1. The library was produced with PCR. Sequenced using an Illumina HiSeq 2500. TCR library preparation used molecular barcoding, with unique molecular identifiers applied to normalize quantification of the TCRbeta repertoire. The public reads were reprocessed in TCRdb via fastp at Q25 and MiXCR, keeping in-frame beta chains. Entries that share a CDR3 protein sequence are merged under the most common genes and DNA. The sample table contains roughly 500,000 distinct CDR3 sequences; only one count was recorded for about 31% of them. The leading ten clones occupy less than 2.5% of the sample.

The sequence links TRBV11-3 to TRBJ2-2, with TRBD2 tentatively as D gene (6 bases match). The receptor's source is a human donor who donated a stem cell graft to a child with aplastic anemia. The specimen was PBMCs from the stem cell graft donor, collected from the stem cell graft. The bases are TGTGCCAGCAGCTCGCGGGGCGCGAACACCGGGGAGCTGTTTTTT. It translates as CASSSRGANTGELFF.